This T cell receptor beta chain was sequenced in a study of cytomegalovirus exposure and HLA in healthy donors. Study-wide results and limits: Further analysis, carried out later, found HLA-associated TCR beta chains more clonally expanded than equally common other chains. There were some V segments, including TRBV6-2 and TRBV6-3, excluded as indistinguishable.

The primer mix had 60 Vbeta and 13 Jbeta primers. Some clones are missing from TCRdb's copy, which holds only in-frame ones; the method was immunoSEQ multiplex PCR. Of 150,000 to 180,000 clones listed, 70% to 85% are singletons. The CDR3 runs to 12 residues. Germline values: CDR1 SGHDT, CDR2 YYEEEE. On this clone: Its specificity is not known. One end of the junction does not line up with germline, which may come from a read error. This CDR3 is also generated by other DNA sequences in the sample.

The chain couples TRBV5-6 to TRBJ2-3, with a weak D call TRBD2 (5 bases). The sequencing input was PBMCs. This TCR derives from a man younger than 45 in good health and CMV-seronegative. DNA of the CDR3: TGCGCCAGCAGCCTATCGACTATCACGCAGTATTTT. Amino acid sequence: CASSLSTITQYF.